A single sample gave rise to the 4 T cell receptor beta chains below, sequenced in a study of shared clonotypes between healthy human individuals. TCRdb keeps only in-frame clones here, not all; method: immunoSEQ multiplex PCR. The sample has about 800,000 clones; approximately 96% are singletons. The naive CD8 fraction comprised CD45RO-negative cells positively selected for CCR7 and excluded terminally differentiated effector memory CD45RA+ cells. Specimen: naive CD8+ T cells sorted from blood. The receptors derive from a man aged 25-45 years in good health.

This rearrangement joins TRBV11-2 to TRBJ2-7, with 8 bases aligning to TRBD1. The germline CDR1 and CDR2 sequences are SGHAT and FQNNGV. After removal of 5 bases from V and 6 bases from J, the junction contained 9 bases not matched to a gene. The CDR3 sequence is 14 residues long. The CDR3 loop reads CASSPGQGRREQYF. The CDR3 region has the DNA TGTGCCAGCAGCCCCGGACAGGGACGACGCGAGCAGTACTTC.

The chain has TRBV29-1 and TRBJ2-7; 8 bases are shared with TRBD1. Looked up from germline, CDR1 is SQVTM and CDR2 is ANQGSEA. The CDR3 covers 13 residues. Trimming cost V 6 bases and J 6 bases; bases outside gene matches: 10. This chain's CDR3 is CSVDDRGGREQYF. The CDR3 nucleotides are TGCAGCGTAGACGACAGGGGAGGACGCGAGCAGTACTTC.

This chain's CDR3 is CASSFLKQGRNEQFF. The CDR3, as DNA: TGTGCCAGCAGCTTTTTAAAACAGGGTAGGAATGAGCAGTTCTTC. V and J are TRBV13 and TRBJ2-1, with a weak D call TRBD1 (6 bases). The CDR3 sequence is 15 residues long. CDR1 and CDR2 (germline): PRHDT, FYEKMQ (reference sequence). V was clipped by 3 bases and J by 7 bases, with 16 bases between them.

The chain joins TRBV5-6 to TRBJ2-1; 8 bases are a match to TRBD2. CDR1 is SGHDT and CDR2 is YYEEEE in the germline V gene. The trim removed 1 base at V and 3 bases at J, leaving 3 bases unmatched. The CDR3 is made up of 15 amino acids. Here the CDR3 DNA reads TGTGCCAGCAGCTTGTCACTAGCGGTCTACAATGAGCAGTTCTTC. The encoded protein is CASSLSLAVYNEQFF. The full variable domain, its missing parts supplied by reference TRBV5-6 and TRBJ2-1, is DAGVTQSPTHLIKTRGQQVTLRCSPKSGHDTVSWYQQALGQGPQFIFQYYEEEERQRGNFPDRFSGHQFPNYSSELNVNALLLGDSALYLCASSLSLAVYNEQFFGPGTRLTVL.